Detailed here is one T cell receptor beta chain. The same CDR3 arises from other DNA sequences in this sample as well. The sample belongs to a study of blood T cell repertoires in COVID-19. Per germline, CDR1 SGHRS and CDR2 YFSETQ. The CDR3 has 14 amino acids. V was clipped by 4 bases and J by 1 base; unmatched bases: 4. TCRdb keeps only in-frame clones here, not all; method: immunoSEQ multiplex PCR. The table has around 480,000 clones, around 88% seen once. Sequencing used peripheral blood. The genes are TRBV5-1 and TRBJ1-1, with TRBD1 matching over 7 bases. The receptor was derived from a woman aged 50 to 65 with COVID-19, enrolled during active disease. CDR3 amino acids: CASSPGTANTEAFF. CDR3 DNA: TGCGCCAGCAGCCCCGGGACAGCGAACACTGAAGCTTTCTTT.